Each of the 2 T cell receptor beta chains below was sequenced from the same sample in a study of blood T cell repertoires in COVID-19. Data came from immunoSEQ multiplex PCR; TCRdb stores just in-frame clones and leaves some out. This sample has some 350,000 clones, with about 88% found just once. The sequencing input was PBMCs or T cells enriched from blood (not recorded which). The receptors were sampled from a woman younger than 45 who had recovered from COVID-19.

The table lists this clone with a few counts. The rearrangement uses TRBV12-3 or TRBV12-4 and TRBJ1-4; D call uncertain. Deletions cut 4 bases from V and 8 bases from J, with 8 bases between. The CDR3 extends over 12 amino acids. This CDR3 reads CASSSLEEKLFF. The CDR3 nucleotides are TGTGCCAGCAGTTCCCTAGAAGAAAAACTGTTTTTT.

This clone was seen only once. The rearrangement joins TRBV13 to TRBJ2-5, with a possible D match to TRBD2 (6 bases). The V and J ends lost 5 bases and 2 bases respectively, with 12 bases between them. Per the germline V gene, CDR1 is PRHDT and CDR2 is FYEKMQ (reference sequence). The CDR3 is 14 residues long. Written as DNA, the CDR3 is TGTGCCAGCAGCAAAATAGCGGTTCAAGAGACCCAGTACTTC. It encodes CASSKIAVQETQYF.